A selection of T cell receptor beta chains follows, all from one sample in a study of cytomegalovirus exposure and HLA in healthy donors. The repertoire was sequenced with immunoSEQ multiplex PCR; TCRdb's copy has only in-frame clones and lacks some. The sample lists about 180,000 clones, 75% to 90% seen once, with approximately 15% in the top ten. Sequenced material: PBMCs. These receptors were obtained from a man aged 18-30 years in good health and CMV-seropositive. CDR3s include the opening cysteine and the closing phenylalanine or tryptophan. D genes are given only for firm matches. Expanded clones are given a class, and other clones once, few, many or no size at all.

j_call clone_size v_call d_call cdr3_aa cdr3_nt
TRBJ1-2 - TRBV6-1 - CASSDRNYGYTF TGTGCCAGCAGTGACAGAAACTATGGCTACACCTTC
TRBJ1-6 - TRBV9 - CASSVGRDNSPLHF TGTGCCAGCAGCGTAGGCAGGGATAATTCACCCCTCCACTTT
TRBJ2-7 - TRBV6-4 TRBD2 CASSESLADTYEQYF TGTGCCAGCAGTGAGTCGCTAGCGGATACCTACGAGCAGTACTTC
TRBJ1-2 - TRBV5-1 TRBD1 CASSTGGGYTF TGCGCCAGCTCCACAGGGGGTGGCTACACCTTC
TRBJ2-7 - TRBV27 - CASSLRGSGYEQYF TGTGCCAGCAGTTTAAGGGGATCGGGCTACGAGCAGTACTTC
TRBJ2-6 - TRBV7-9 - CASSHGANVLTF TGTGCCAGCAGCCATGGGGCCAACGTCCTGACTTTC
TRBJ1-2 - TRBV7-9 - CASSLAGGGNYGYTF TGTGCCAGCAGCTTAGCCGGGGGGGGAAACTATGGCTACACCTTC
TRBJ2-7 once TRBV11-2 TRBD2 CASRPAGGTYEQYF TGTGCCAGCAGACCAGCGGGAGGTACCTACGAGCAGTACTTC
TRBJ2-1 few TRBV19 - CASSIGGGYNEQFF TGTGCCAGTAGTATAGGGGGAGGATACAATGAGCAGTTCTTC
TRBJ2-1 - TRBV5-6 - CASSLRDTNEQFF TGTGCCAGCAGCTTGCGGGACACCAATGAGCAGTTCTTC
TRBJ2-7 - TRBV28 TRBD2 CASSTQRDPTYEQYF TGTGCCAGCAGTACTCAGCGGGACCCAACCTACGAGCAGTACTTC
TRBJ2-1 - TRBV10-1 TRBD2 CASSPTSGRVGNNEQFF TGCGCCAGCAGCCCCACTAGCGGGAGGGTTGGGAACAATGAGCAGTTCTTC
TRBJ2-5 - TRBV7-9 TRBD2 CASSPAAGGRETQYF TGTGCCAGCAGCCCCGCAGCGGGGGGGCGAGAGACCCAGTACTTC
TRBJ2-6 - TRBV6-1 - CAGRGSGANVLTF TGTGCCGGTAGGGGGTCCGGGGCCAACGTCCTGACTTTC
TRBJ2-1 - TRBV6-6 TRBD2 CASSLGLAGGRNEQFF TGTGCCAGCAGTTTAGGACTAGCGGGGGGGAGGAATGAGCAGTTCTTC
TRBJ2-3 - TRBV2 TRBD2 CASSEGPSGYTDTQYF TGTGCCAGCAGTGAAGGTCCTAGCGGGTACACAGATACGCAGTATTTT